The 27 T cell receptor beta chains given below trace back to one sample, sequenced in a study of blood T cell repertoires in COVID-19. The assay was immunoSEQ multiplex PCR, and TCRdb's table has in-frame clones only and misses some. The profile shows approximately 210,000 clones, more than 70% of them singletons. Sequencing input: PBMCs or T cells enriched from blood (not recorded which). Source of these receptors: a woman between 18 and 29 years old who had recovered from COVID-19.

The rearrangement joins TRBV3-1 (or the pseudogene TRBV3-2) to TRBJ1-2; D call uncertain. Germline loops: CDR1 LGHDT, CDR2 YNNKEL (reference sequence). V lost 0 bases and J 5 bases, leaving 4 bases between the germline ends. CDR3 length: 12 residues. This CDR3 reads CASSQDVYGYTF. The CDR3 DNA sequence: TGTGCCAGCAGCCAAGACGTATATGGCTACACCTTC.

This clone was observed a handful of times. This chain connects TRBV5-1 to TRBJ2-5; possible D gene TRBD2, 7 bases. The CDR3 totals 16 residues. Trimming removed 1 base from V and 5 bases from J, with 18 bases in between. The germline CDR1 and CDR2 sequences are SGHRS and YFSETQ. In DNA form, the CDR3 reads TGCGCCAGCAGCTTGTCCAGCGGGGACACTTCCGAGACCCAGTACTTC. This gives the protein CASSLSSGDTSETQYF.

The V and J genes are TRBV7-9 and TRBJ1-1, with TRBD1 as a possible D gene (5 bases). V was clipped by 2 bases and J by 5 bases, with 18 bases between them. Germline loops: CDR1 SEHNR, CDR2 FQNEAQ (reference sequence). The CDR3 sequence is 16 residues long. The CDR3 sequence: CASSLIRPGLKTEAFF. CDR3 bases: TGTGCCAGCAGCTTAATTCGGCCAGGGCTAAAGACTGAAGCTTTCTTT.

The J gene is TRBJ1-2, the V gene TRBV2, with 9 nucleotides matching TRBD1. The V and J ends lost 5 bases and 4 bases, in that order; junction bases with no gene match: 8. The CDR3 length is 15 residues. CDR1 is SNHLY, CDR2 FYNNEI, per germline. This CDR3 reads CASSPWDRESYGYTF. The DNA for the CDR3 is TGTGCCAGCAGTCCCTGGGACAGGGAAAGCTATGGCTACACCTTC. Variable domain in full (rest from reference TRBV2 and TRBJ1-2): EPEVTQTPSHQVTQMGQEVILRCVPISNHLYFYWYRQILGQKVEFLVSFYNNEISEKSEIFDDQFSVERPDGSNFTLKIRSTKLEDSAMYFCASSPWDRESYGYTFGSGTRLTVV.

The chain combines TRBV29-1 with TRBJ1-2, with D hard to call. The ends were cut back, 5 bases at V and 3 bases at J, with 10 bases in the middle. This CDR3 has 12 amino acids. Germline lookup yields CDR1 SQVTM and CDR2 ANQGSEA. The CDR3 DNA sequence: TGCAGCGTTTTGGCACCAGACTATGGCTACACCTTC. This codes for CSVLAPDYGYTF.

The chain joins TRBV7-2 to TRBJ1-3, with D hard to call. V was cut by 6 bases and J by 4 bases, with 16 bases left in between. The CDR3 covers 15 residues. Germline lookup yields CDR1 SGHTA and CDR2 FQGNSA. For the CDR3, the DNA is TGTGCCAGCAGTATATTCGGGATAGCAGGAAACACCATATATTTT. This codes for CASSIFGIAGNTIYF.

The chain joins TRBV11-3 to TRBJ2-1; a possible D gene is TRBD1 (6 bases). V was clipped by 4 bases and J by 8 bases, with 12 bases between them. Germline V gene lookup returns CDR1 SGHNT and CDR2 YENEEA. This CDR3 is 13 amino acids long. The CDR3 coding sequence is TGTGCCAGCAGCTCTCCAGGGGACCATGAGCAGTTCTTC. Its translation: CASSSPGDHEQFF.

With respect to this clone: The sample carries other DNA sequences with the same CDR3. The rearrangement joins TRBV7-9 to TRBJ2-5, with 7 bases identical to TRBD2. Losses at the gene ends were 2 bases for V and 5 bases for J; bases not matched to a gene: 2. The CDR3 is 13 amino acids. CDR1 is SEHNR and CDR2 is FQNEAQ in the germline V gene (reference sequence). Written as DNA, the CDR3 is TGTGCCAGCAGCTTACTCGGGGGGGAGACCCAGTACTTC. Its translation: CASSLLGGETQYF.

The sample holds a few counts of this clone. The genes are TRBV30 and TRBJ2-2, with a weak D call TRBD1 (6 bases). This CDR3 contains 13 residues. Trimming took 2 bases from V and 6 from J, leaving 10 bases between them. The germline CDR1 and CDR2 sequences are GTSNPN and SVGIG (reference sequence). CDR3 nucleotide sequence: TGTGCCTGGAGTACCACAGGGTCCGGGGAGCTGTTTTTT. Its protein product is CAWSTTGSGELFF.

The chain combines TRBV28 with TRBJ1-1; TRBD1 is a possible D gene (5 bases). Germline CDR1 MDHEN, CDR2 SYDVKM. The CDR3 is 13 amino acids. Trimming took off 3 bases at V and 2 bases at J, with 7 bases between the two ends. CDR3 loop: CASSFGGNTEAFF. Here the CDR3 DNA reads TGTGCCAGCAGTTTCGGGGGTAACACTGAAGCTTTCTTT.

J is TRBJ1-2 and V is TRBV7-9; tentatively, D is TRBD1 (5 bases). The CDR3 is 15 amino acids. V gave up 7 bases and J gave up 1 base, with 16 bases separating them. The germline CDR1 and CDR2 sequences are SEHNR and FQNEAQ (reference sequence). CDR3 sequence: CASTLSRGGNYGYTF. Written as DNA, the CDR3 is TGTGCCAGCACTCTATCCCGGGGGGGTAACTATGGCTACACCTTC.

The chain carries TRBV28 and TRBJ2-7, with 7 bases aligning to TRBD1. CDR3 length: 14 residues. V was pared by 7 bases and J by 4 bases, with 10 bases of the junction left unmatched. Per germline, CDR1 MDHEN and CDR2 SYDVKM. In DNA form, the CDR3 reads TGTGCCAGCACCCCCACAAGGGGGCCTTACGAGCAGTACTTC. This encodes CASTPTRGPYEQYF.

The genes are TRBV7-9 and TRBJ1-1; 10 positions match TRBD1. Germline-derived CDR1 and CDR2 are SEHNR and FQNEAQ (reference sequence). Trimming cost V 5 bases and J 4 bases; bases outside gene matches: 7. The CDR3 loop spans 15 amino acids. Here the CDR3 reads CASSVPGTGVTEAFF. In nucleotides, the CDR3 is TGTGCCAGCAGCGTCCCCGGGACAGGGGTCACTGAAGCTTTCTTT. Looking up the rest from reference TRBV7-9 and TRBJ1-1 gives the full variable domain: DTGVSQNPRHKITKRGQNVTFRCDPISEHNRLYWYRQTLGQGPEFLTYFQNEAQLEKSRLLSDRFSAERPKGSFSTLEIQRTEQGDSAMYLCASSVPGTGVTEAFFGQGTRLTVV.

The chain is built from TRBV28 and TRBJ1-5, with 9 bases identical to TRBD1. The V gene end was trimmed by 4 bases and the J gene end by 7 bases; junction bases not matched to a gene: 17. Germline loops: CDR1 MDHEN, CDR2 SYDVKM. The CDR3 is made up of 18 amino acids. The CDR3 protein is CASSSPAPTGGRGQPQHF. The DNA of the CDR3 is TGTGCCAGCAGTTCACCCGCCCCAACAGGGGGCAGGGGGCAGCCCCAGCATTTT.

The J gene is TRBJ1-2, the V gene TRBV28; D may be TRBD1 (5 bases). Germline CDR1 is MDHEN and CDR2 is SYDVKM. Trimming pared 3 bases from V and 1 base from J, leaving 15 bases between. CDR3 size: 16 residues. CDR3 coding DNA: TGTGCCAGCAGTTTTTCGTACAGGCTACTTAACTATGGCTACACCTTC. Translated, it gives CASSFSYRLLNYGYTF.

The rearrangement joins TRBV13 to TRBJ1-4; possibly TRBD1 for D (6 bases). Germline V gene sequence: CDR1 PRHDT, CDR2 FYEKMQ (reference sequence). Trimming removed 5 bases from V and 6 bases from J, with 19 bases in between. CDR3 length equals 16 residues. The CDR3 coding sequence is TGTGCCAGCAGCCCTACCCTCCAGGGGAATTATGAAAAACTGTTTTTT. It codes for CASSPTLQGNYEKLFF.

The rearrangement uses TRBV6-5 and TRBJ2-7; D call uncertain. Trimming removed 6 bases at V and 2 bases at J, with 17 bases between. There are 15 residues in the CDR3. The V gene's germline CDR1 is MNHEY and CDR2 SVGAGI. The CDR3 reads CASRRDSTFPYEQYF. The CDR3 nucleotides read TGTGCCAGCAGACGCGACTCAACCTTCCCCTACGAGCAGTACTTC.

This sequence joins TRBV10-3 and TRBJ2-7, with 7 bases that match TRBD1. The CDR3 has 14 amino acids. V shed 8 bases, J shed 4 bases, and the junction held 11 bases outside the gene matches. CDR1 ENHRY and CDR2 SYGVKD come from the germline V gene. CDR3: CAIGRQGPAYEQYF. The CDR3 DNA sequence: TGTGCCATCGGGCGACAGGGTCCGGCTTACGAGCAGTACTTC.

This clone has a single count. This chain connects TRBV6-5 to TRBJ1-5; unclear D gene. V was cut by 6 bases and J by 7 bases, with 19 bases left in between. This CDR3 spans 15 amino acids. Germline assignment: CDR1 MNHEY and CDR2 SVGAGI. The CDR3 DNA reads TGTGCCAGCAGCCCCTCCGGAGGTGACGGGCAGCCCCAGCATTTT. Protein sequence: CASSPSGGDGQPQHF.

This sequence joins TRBV27 and TRBJ2-1, with 7 bases aligning to TRBD1. This CDR3 contains 15 residues. From germline, CDR1 is MNHEY and CDR2 SMNVEV (reference sequence). V lost 6 bases to trimming and J lost 0 bases; unmatched junction nucleotides: 5. CDR3 region: CASRLGGSSYNEQFF. The CDR3 nucleotides are TGTGCCAGCAGGCTAGGGGGCAGCTCCTACAATGAGCAGTTCTTC.

This chain joins TRBV27 and TRBJ2-3; D is uncertain. The germline V gene encodes CDR1 MNHEY and CDR2 SMNVEV (reference sequence). V gave up 7 bases and J gave up 1 base, with 9 bases separating them. The CDR3 runs to 13 residues. The CDR3, as DNA: TGTGCCAGCAATAAGCGTGGCACAGATACGCAGTATTTT. Amino acid sequence: CASNKRGTDTQYF.

The chain couples TRBV7-2 to TRBJ1-6; 9 bases agree with TRBD1. The CDR3 contains 15 residues. The J segment lost 7 bases and the V segment lost 3 bases, leaving 4 bases of the junction unmatched. Germline assignment: CDR1 SGHTA and CDR2 FQGNSA. The CDR3 region is CASSFWDRENSPLHF. CDR3 coding DNA: TGTGCCAGCAGCTTCTGGGACAGGGAGAATTCACCCCTCCACTTT.

CDR3 in DNA: TGCGCCAGCAGCTCCGGGTCCTCCCTCACAGATACGCAGTATTTT. Protein: CASSSGSSLTDTQYF. The V gene is TRBV5-1, the J gene TRBJ2-3, with D hard to call. CDR3 length: 15 amino acids. V was cut by 3 bases and J by 2 bases, with 13 bases left in between. Germline V lookup: CDR1 SGHRS, CDR2 YFSETQ.

This clone showed up just once. The junction departs from the called germline gene at one end, perhaps through a read error. The chain has TRBV27 and TRBJ2-7; TRBD2 might be the D (6 bases). Germline CDR1 and CDR2: MNHEY and SMNVEV (reference sequence). This CDR3 comprises 13 residues. The CDR3 protein is CASSPGRTNLQDF. For the CDR3, the DNA is TGTGCCAGCAGTCCGGGACGGACTAATTTGCAGGACTTC.

The genes are TRBV10-3 and TRBJ2-2; possibly TRBD2 for D (5 bases). CDR1 and CDR2 (germline): ENHRY, SYGVKD. The CDR3 spans 14 residues. V was trimmed by 4 bases and J by 2 bases, leaving 8 bases between them. The CDR3 protein is CAISADSNTGELFF. The DNA of the CDR3 is TGTGCCATCAGTGCGGACTCTAACACCGGGGAGCTGTTTTTT.

This chain uses TRBV11-1 with TRBJ2-7, with a tentative D call TRBD2 (5 bases). The V gene's germline CDR1 is SGHAT and CDR2 FQDESV (reference sequence). V lost 3 bases to trimming and J lost 0 bases, with 9 bases between them. The CDR3 covers 14 residues. The CDR3 reads CASSLWSGSYEQYF. CDR3 sequence (DNA): TGTGCCAGCAGCTTGTGGAGCGGCTCCTACGAGCAGTACTTC.

The chain uses TRBV19 and TRBJ2-1, with 13 bases aligning to TRBD2. Germline V lookup: CDR1 LNHDA, CDR2 SQIVND (reference sequence). The length of the CDR3 is 19 residues. V dropped 6 bases and J dropped 0; count of bases not matched to a gene: 11. The DNA of the CDR3 is TGTGCCAGTAGCCCGGGACTAGCGGGGCGCTTGAGCTCCTACAATGAGCAGTTCTTC. It is translated as CASSPGLAGRLSSYNEQFF.